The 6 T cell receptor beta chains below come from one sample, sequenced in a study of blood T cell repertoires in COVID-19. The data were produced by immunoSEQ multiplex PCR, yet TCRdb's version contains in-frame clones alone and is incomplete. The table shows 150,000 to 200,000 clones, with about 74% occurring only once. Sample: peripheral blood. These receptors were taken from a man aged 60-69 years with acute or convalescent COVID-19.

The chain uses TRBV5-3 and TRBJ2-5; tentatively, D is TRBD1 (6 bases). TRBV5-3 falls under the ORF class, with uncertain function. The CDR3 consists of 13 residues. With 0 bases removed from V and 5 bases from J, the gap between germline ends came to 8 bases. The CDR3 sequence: CARSLGGPETQYF. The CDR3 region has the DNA TGTGCCAGAAGCTTGGGGGGGCCGGAGACCCAGTACTTC.

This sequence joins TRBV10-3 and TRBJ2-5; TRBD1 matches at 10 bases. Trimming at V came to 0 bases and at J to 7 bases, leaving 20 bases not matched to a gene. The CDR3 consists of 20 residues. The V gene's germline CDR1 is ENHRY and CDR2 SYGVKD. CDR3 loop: CAISESLPSGTGVVRGTQYF. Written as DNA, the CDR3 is TGTGCCATCAGTGAGTCGTTACCGTCAGGGACAGGGGTGGTGAGAGGGACCCAGTACTTC.

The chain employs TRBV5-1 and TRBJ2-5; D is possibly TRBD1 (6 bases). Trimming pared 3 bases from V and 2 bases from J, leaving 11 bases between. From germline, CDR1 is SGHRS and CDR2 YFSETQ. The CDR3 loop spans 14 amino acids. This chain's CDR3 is CASSSGQIQETQYF. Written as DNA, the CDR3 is TGCGCCAGCAGCTCCGGACAGATACAAGAGACCCAGTACTTC.

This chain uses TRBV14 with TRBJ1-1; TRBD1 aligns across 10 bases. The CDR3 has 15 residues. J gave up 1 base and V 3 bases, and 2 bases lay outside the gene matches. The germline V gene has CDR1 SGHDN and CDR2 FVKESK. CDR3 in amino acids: CASSQTGGWNTEAFF. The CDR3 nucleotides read TGTGCCAGCAGCCAGACAGGGGGCTGGAACACTGAAGCTTTCTTT.

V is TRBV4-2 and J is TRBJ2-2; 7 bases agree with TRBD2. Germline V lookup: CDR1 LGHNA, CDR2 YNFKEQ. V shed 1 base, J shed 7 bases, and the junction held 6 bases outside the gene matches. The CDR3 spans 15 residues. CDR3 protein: CASSQVGGISGELFF. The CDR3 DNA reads TGTGCCAGCAGCCAAGTGGGGGGGATAAGCGGGGAGCTGTTTTTT.

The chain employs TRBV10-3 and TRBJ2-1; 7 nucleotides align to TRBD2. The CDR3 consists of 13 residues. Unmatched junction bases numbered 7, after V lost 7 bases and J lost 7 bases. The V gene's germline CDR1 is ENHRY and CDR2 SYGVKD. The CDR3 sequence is CAINGEGRNEQFF. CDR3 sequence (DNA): TGTGCCATCAATGGGGAGGGAAGGAATGAGCAGTTCTTC.